One and the same sample provided the 5 T cell receptor beta chains below, sequenced in a study of PD-L1 blockade in urothelial cancer. This table comes from immunoSEQ multiplex PCR, and its TCRdb copy is limited to in-frame clones, with some not included. In the table there are about 40,000 clones, approximately 86% of which are singletons. Time point here: peripheral blood 6 weeks after treatment start. The sample here was PBMCs, taken around atezolizumab (anti-PD-L1) treatment. The source of these receptors is a man aged 55 to 69 with urothelial cancer.

The J gene is TRBJ1-6, the V gene TRBV30; no reliable D call. V was clipped by 4 bases and J by 3 bases, with 16 bases between them. CDR1 is GTSNPN, CDR2 SVGIG, per germline (reference sequence). The length of the CDR3 is 16 residues. CDR3 protein: CAWNVERRVYNSPLHF. The CDR3 region has the DNA TGTGCCTGGAACGTGGAAAGGAGGGTCTATAATTCACCCCTCCACTTT.

In the case of this clone: The junction differs from germline at one of its ends, possibly a read error. The chain joins TRBV7-7 to TRBJ2-5, with D perhaps matching TRBD2 (5 bases). The length of the CDR3 is 16 residues. Germline-derived CDR1 and CDR2 are SSHAT and FNYEAQ (reference sequence). The CDR3 nucleotides are TGTGCTAGCAGCTTAGCGATATGGAGGCCGGGAGAGACCCAGTACTTC. This encodes CASSLAIWRPGETQYF.

The chain is built from TRBV2 and TRBJ1-4; TRBD1 matches at 7 bases. The germline V gene encodes CDR1 SNHLY and CDR2 FYNNEI. The CDR3 contains 15 residues. V gave up 6 bases and J gave up 6 bases; unmatched junction bases: 10. The CDR3 loop is CASRGRTGGDEKLFF. CDR3 sequence (DNA): TGTGCCAGCAGGGGAAGGACAGGTGGAGATGAAAAACTGTTTTTT. Supplemented by reference TRBV2 and TRBJ1-4, the full variable domain reads EPEVTQTPSHQVTQMGQEVILRCVPISNHLYFYWYRQILGQKVEFLVSFYNNEISEKSEIFDDQFSVERPDGSNFTLKIRSTKLEDSAMYFCASRGRTGGDEKLFFGSGTQLSVL.

This clone showed up just once. The chain joins TRBV5-4 to TRBJ1-1; D possibly corresponds to TRBD1 (6 bases). The V and J ends lost 8 bases and 5 bases respectively, with 25 bases between them. The CDR3 has 16 amino acids. Germline loops: CDR1 SGHNT, CDR2 YYREEE (reference sequence). CDR3 nucleotide sequence: TGTGCCAGTAACCACGGGGGGCAGGGGTTGGGTACTGAAGCTTTCTTT. Translating it yields CASNHGGQGLGTEAFF. The full variable domain, in which reference TRBV5-4 and TRBJ1-1 provide the parts outside the CDR3, is ETGVTQSPTHLIKTRGQQVTLRCSSQSGHNTVSWYQQALGQGPQFIFQYYREEENGRGNFPPRFSGLQFPNYSSELNVNALELDDSALYLCASNHGGQGLGTEAFFGQGTRLTVV.

This clone came up once. The rearrangement joins TRBV19 to TRBJ1-1, with 7 bases matching TRBD1. The germline CDR1 and CDR2 sequences are LNHDA and SQIVND (reference sequence). V lost 3 bases to trimming and J lost 1 base; unmatched junction nucleotides: 5. The CDR3 totals 15 residues. In DNA form, the CDR3 reads TGTGCCAGTAGTATTAAGGCAGGGGGGAACACTGAAGCTTTCTTT. This translates into CASSIKAGGNTEAFF. Full variable domain (outside the CDR3, taken from reference TRBV19 and TRBJ1-1): DGGITQSPKYLFRKEGQNVTLSCEQNLNHDAMYWYRQDPGQGLRLIYYSQIVNDFQKGDIAEGYSVSREKKESFPLTVTSAQKNPTAFYLCASSIKAGGNTEAFFGQGTRLTVV.